The TCR beta chain described here comes from a study of identical twins. This clonotype was counted a few times. Germline V gene lookup returns CDR1 SGDLS and CDR2 YYNGEE. The V segment lost 3 bases and the J segment 2 bases; nucleotides outside the gene matches: 3. The length of the CDR3 is 17 residues. TCRdb ran MiXCR on the 5' RACE reads and lists one entry per CDR3 protein. This sample carries about 530,000 distinct CDR3 sequences, nearly 15% of them seen once, and the ten largest clones take about 0.4%. These data were likewise used in another study, on yellow fever vaccine responses in identical twins.

The chain couples TRBV9 to TRBJ2-6, with TRBD1 identical over 12 bases. This clonotype was obtained from a young woman in good health. Sequencing input: CD4+ T cells sorted from blood. CDR3 region: CASSDRDRGPGANVLTF. CDR3 sequence (DNA): TGTGCCAGCAGCGACCGGGACAGGGGGCCTGGGGCCAACGTCCTGACTTTC.